What follows are 21 T cell receptor beta chains derived from one specimen sequenced in a study of siplizumab effects on memory and regulatory T cells (dated by TCRdb to between 2018 and 2020). To prepare the library, the immunoSEQ multiplex PCR assay was applied. Imported from immuneACCESS, the table was reduced by TCRdb to in-frame sequences with V and J called. These copies leave out some clones; in studies compared against another copy, an unresolved V gene accounts for under half, and the cause of the remainder is not known. For this sample the table gives approximately 100,000 clones, of which 90% to 95% were detected only once. Under 0.75% of the sample is held by the ten biggest clonotypes. Sequencing was performed on Tregs sorted from blood. These receptors were collected from a human donor in good health.

The rearrangement joins TRBV18 to TRBJ2-3, with 7 positions matching TRBD1. Trimming took 5 bases from V and 0 from J; bases not matched to a gene: 2. Germline V gives CDR1 KGHSH, CDR2 LQKENI. This CDR3 is 14 amino acids long. CDR3 nucleotide sequence: TGTGCCAGCTCATCACAGGGGAGCACAGATACGCAGTATTTT. Its protein is CASSSQGSTDTQYF.

The rearrangement uses TRBV10-3 and TRBJ2-7; D is unclear. V gave up 1 base and J gave up 2 bases, with 9 bases separating them. Germline loops: CDR1 ENHRY, CDR2 SYGVKD. The CDR3 spans 14 residues. CDR3 coding DNA: TGTGCCATCAGTGAGTTTAGATCCCCCTACGAGCAGTACTTC. Translating gives CAISEFRSPYEQYF.

The rearrangement links TRBV7-2 to TRBJ1-5; the D is unclear. Trimming left V 2 bases short and J 5 bases short, with 10 bases between. CDR1 is SGHTA and CDR2 is FQGNSA in the germline V gene. This CDR3 has 14 residues. This CDR3 reads CASSLLASDQPQHF. CDR3 DNA sequence: TGTGCCAGCAGCTTACTTGCTTCCGATCAGCCCCAGCATTTT.

This chain uses TRBV7-9 with TRBJ1-2; no definite D call. Germline V CDR1 and CDR2: SEHNR, FQNEAQ (reference sequence). The V and J ends lost 0 bases and 0 bases respectively, with 8 bases between them. The CDR3 extends over 15 amino acids. The CDR3 region has the DNA TGTGCCAGCAGCTTAGCGGGCTTAGCTAACTATGGCTACACCTTC. Its protein is CASSLAGLANYGYTF.

The V and J genes are TRBV15 and TRBJ2-2; D unresolved. The germline CDR1 and CDR2 sequences are LNHNV and YYDKDF (reference sequence). The CDR3 is made up of 16 amino acids. V was shortened by 5 bases and J by 6 bases, with 19 bases between the two germline ends. CDR3 sequence reads: CATSAILLTTPGELFF. The DNA for the CDR3 is TGTGCCACCAGCGCCATACTCCTTACTACACCCGGGGAGCTGTTTTTT. Based on the CDR3 plus reference TRBV15 and TRBJ2-2, the full variable domain is DAMVIQNPRYQVTQFGKPVTLSCSQTLNHNVMYWYQQKSSQAPKLLFHYYDKDFNNEADTPDNFQSRRPNTSFCFLDIRSPGLGDTAMYLCATSAILLTTPGELFFGEGSRLTVL.

The chain recombines TRBV14 with TRBJ1-1; D remains ambiguous. Trimming pared 4 bases from V and 3 bases from J, leaving 27 bases between. The germline V gene has CDR1 SGHDN and CDR2 FVKESK. The CDR3 has 19 residues. The CDR3 here is CASSPDGGLGLSLHTEAFF. The CDR3 coding sequence is TGTGCCAGCAGCCCAGATGGAGGTCTGGGGTTAAGTTTGCACACTGAAGCTTTCTTT.

CDR3 DNA sequence: TGCGCCAGCAGCTTGGGACTAGCGGGTACCCCGAGGCAGTTCTTC. The encoded protein is CASSLGLAGTPRQFF. The genes are TRBV5-1 and TRBJ2-1, with 10 nucleotides matching TRBD2. With 0 bases clipped from V and 12 bases from J, the junction kept 9 bases outside the gene matches. This CDR3 contains 15 residues. Germline values: CDR1 SGHRS, CDR2 YFSETQ. Based on the CDR3 plus reference TRBV5-1 and TRBJ2-1, the full variable domain is KAGVTQTPRYLIKTRGQQVTLSCSPISGHRSVSWYQQTPGQGLQFLFEYFSETQRNKGNFPGRFSGRQFSNSRSEMNVSTLELGDSALYLCASSLGLAGTPRQFFGPGTRLTVL.

CDR3 amino acids: CASSLGTSVYF. The CDR3 region has the DNA TGTGCCAGCAGCCTCGGGACTAGCGTGTACTTC. The chain has TRBV14 and TRBJ2-7; TRBD2 matches 10 bases. Germline trimming cut 4 bases from V and 12 bases from J; bases unmatched to any gene: 3. The germline CDR1 and CDR2 sequences are SGHDN and FVKESK. CDR3 length equals 11 residues.

Details on this clone: A read error may produce the germline difference seen at one junction end. The J gene is TRBJ1-4, the V gene TRBV7-8; no firm D call. This CDR3 region has 13 residues. Germline V CDR1 and CDR2: SGHVS, FQNEAQ. The CDR3 DNA reads TGTGCCAGCAACTTAGATCGGGGTGAAAAACTGTTTTTT. This codes for CASNLDRGEKLFF.

This clone showed up just once. The chain has TRBV2 and TRBJ2-7; D remains ambiguous. The germline gives CDR1 SNHLY, CDR2 FYNNEI. The CDR3 contains 11 residues. V lost 6 bases and J lost 4, with 7 bases in between. CDR3 in amino acids: CASRDIYEQYF. The DNA for the CDR3 is TGTGCCAGCAGAGATATTTACGAGCAGTACTTC.

V gene TRBV30 combines with J gene TRBJ2-1, with 14 positions matching TRBD2. The V segment lost 8 bases and the J segment 9 bases; nucleotides outside the gene matches: 9. The CDR3 contains 14 residues. The germline gives CDR1 GTSNPN, CDR2 SVGIG (reference sequence). The DNA for the CDR3 is TGTGCCAACACCGGGACTAGCGGGAGAGGTGAGCAGTTCTTC. Its translation: CANTGTSGRGEQFF.

The chain has TRBV5-6 and TRBJ1-2; the D gene is possibly TRBD1 (5 bases). Germline CDR1 and CDR2: SGHDT and YYEEEE. The V end lost 4 bases, the J end lost 4 bases, and 23 bases lay between the germline ends. This CDR3 is built from 17 residues. The CDR3 sequence: CASSPITRDYGSYGYTF. The DNA of the CDR3 is TGTGCCAGCAGCCCTATTACCAGGGACTACGGGAGCTATGGCTACACCTTC.

This chain joins TRBV7-2 and TRBJ1-1; possible D gene TRBD1, 5 bases. The CDR3 has 15 residues. Germline V gives CDR1 SGHTA, CDR2 FQGNSA. V lost 1 base and J 4 bases, leaving 13 bases between the germline ends. The CDR3 reads CASSLGAGRVTEAFF. CDR3 DNA sequence: TGTGCCAGCAGCTTAGGTGCGGGGCGGGTCACTGAAGCTTTCTTT.

This clone was seen more than once but under ten times. The V gene is TRBV14, the J gene TRBJ1-1, with D possibly TRBD1 on 5 matching bases. V was shortened by 4 bases and J by 8 bases, with 17 bases between the two germline ends. The germline gives CDR1 SGHDN, CDR2 FVKESK. The length of the CDR3 is 14 residues. CDR3: CASSLGGRSNEAFF. As DNA, the CDR3 is TGTGCCAGCAGCCTTGGGGGTAGGAGTAACGAAGCTTTCTTT. The entire variable domain, with the rest obtained from reference TRBV14 and TRBJ1-1, is as follows: EAGVTQFPSHSVIEKGQTVTLRCDPISGHDNLYWYRRVMGKEIKFLLHFVKESKQDESGMPNNRFLAERTGGTYSTLKVQPAELEDSGVYFCASSLGGRSNEAFFGQGTRLTVV.

V is TRBV7-2 and J is TRBJ1-2; D is ambiguous. Germline CDR1 is SGHTA and CDR2 is FQGNSA. The CDR3 totals 14 residues. V lost 2 bases to trimming and J lost 2 bases, with 9 bases between them. The CDR3 loop reads CASSLWSENYGYTF. Written as DNA, the CDR3 is TGTGCCAGCAGCTTATGGTCAGAGAACTATGGCTACACCTTC.

The J gene is TRBJ2-4, the V gene TRBV5-4, with 8 bases that match TRBD2. This CDR3 is built from 15 residues. J was trimmed by 7 bases and V by 0 bases; bases with no gene match: 6. The germline CDR1 and CDR2 sequences are SGHNT and YYREEE (reference sequence). The CDR3 spells CASSLVGGATNIQYF. The DNA for the CDR3 is TGTGCCAGCAGCTTGGTCGGGGGGGCCACTAACATTCAGTACTTC.

CDR3 DNA sequence: TGTGCCATCAGTACCGGGACAGGGTCGACTGAAGCTTTCTTT. Protein product: CAISTGTGSTEAFF. The chain carries TRBV10-3 and TRBJ1-1; 9 bases are a match to TRBD1. V gave up 5 bases and J gave up 5 bases; unmatched junction bases: 6. From germline, CDR1 is ENHRY and CDR2 SYGVKD. There are 14 residues in the CDR3.

CDR3 loop: CASSKRQKYQETQYF. CDR3 coding DNA: TGTGCCAGCAGCAAACGACAGAAGTACCAAGAGACCCAGTACTTC. J is TRBJ2-5 and V is TRBV14, with D tentatively TRBD1 (5 bases). In germline, CDR1 is SGHDN, CDR2 FVKESK. The V end was cut by 5 bases, the J end by 0 bases, with 13 bases between. This CDR3 is 15 amino acids long.

This chain uses TRBV10-3 with TRBJ2-7; possible D gene TRBD2, 6 bases. Trimming cost V 6 bases and J 5 bases, with 17 bases left between them. CDR1 ENHRY and CDR2 SYGVKD come from the germline V gene. The CDR3 sequence is 14 residues long. The CDR3 here is CAISQGGGKNEQYF. The CDR3 DNA follows: TGTGCCATCAGCCAGGGAGGAGGGAAGAACGAGCAGTACTTC.

The CDR3 protein is CASSEMSVTYEQYF. The CDR3 DNA sequence: TGTGCCAGCAGTGAAATGTCGGTTACCTACGAGCAGTACTTC. The chain couples TRBV2 to TRBJ2-7; D remains ambiguous. Trimming took off 2 bases at V and 2 bases at J, with 10 bases between the two ends. The CDR3 contains 14 residues. Germline V gene sequence: CDR1 SNHLY, CDR2 FYNNEI.

The genes are TRBV6-1 and TRBJ1-2; D uncertain. The CDR3 has 13 amino acids. Trimming removed 6 bases from V and 4 bases from J, with 12 bases in between. Germline lookup yields CDR1 MNHNS and CDR2 SASEGT. DNA for the CDR3: TGTGCCAGCAGCGCCGAACGGCTCTATGGCTACACCTTC. This encodes CASSAERLYGYTF.